These T cell receptor beta chains were read from a single sample in a study of blood T cells in healthy people across ages. TCRdb redid the calling of the 5' RACE reads with MiXCR, one entry per CDR3 protein. This sample yields around 600,000 distinct CDR3 sequences, of which 40% to 50% are seen a single time; around 23% belongs to the top ten. Sequences were obtained from blood. These receptors were collected from an elderly man in good health. Both conserved end residues are part of each CDR3. A D gene is named only where the DNA matches it firmly. Clone size is given for some rows only: seen once, a few or many times, or a class if the clone is expanded.

cdr3_length	j_call	v_call	d_call	clone_size	cdr3_nt	cdr3_aa
15	TRBJ2-1	TRBV20-1	TRBD2	-	TGCAGCTCTAGCGGGGGGGCCCCCGTTTACAATGAGCAGTTCTTC	CSSSGGAPVYNEQFF
15	TRBJ2-1	TRBV20-1	TRBD2	-	TGCAGTGCTAGAGCGCCGGGGGGTTCCTACAATGAGCAGTTCTTC	CSARAPGGSYNEQFF
15	TRBJ1-2	TRBV25-1	TRBD1	-	TGTGCCAGCAGTGATCCCACAGGGGCAGTCTATGGCTACACCTTC	CASSDPTGAVYGYTF
13	TRBJ1-1	TRBV20-1	-	-	TGCAGTGCCACCGGCCCAGGGAACACTGAAGCTTTCTTT	CSATGPGNTEAFF
14	TRBJ2-7	TRBV27	-	-	TGTGCCAGCAGTTTCCGGAAGAGCTCCTACGAGCAGTACTTC	CASSFRKSSYEQYF
13	TRBJ2-3	TRBV6-5	-	many	TGTGCCAGCAGACCGACCGGAGGAGATACGCAGTATTTT	CASRPTGGDTQYF
14	TRBJ1-6	TRBV7-8	-	few	TGTGCCAGCAGCTTTGGAGTAAATAATTCACCCCTCCACTTT	CASSFGVNNSPLHF
15	TRBJ2-1	TRBV6-5	-	many	TGTGCCAGCAGTTCCGACACGAGCTCCTACAATGAGCAGTTCTTC	CASSSDTSSYNEQFF
16	TRBJ2-1	TRBV27	TRBD2	few	TGTGCCAGCAGCTCCCTCACTAGCGGGAAGTATAGTGAGCAGTTCTTC	CASSSLTSGKYSEQFF
14	TRBJ2-7	TRBV20-1	-	few	TGCAGTGTTGGACCTCAGGGAGGCCCCTACGAGCAGTACTTC	CSVGPQGGPYEQYF
13	TRBJ2-1	TRBV28	TRBD1	-	TGTGCCAGCAGATGGGCAGGGGGCAATGAGCAGTTCTTC	CASRWAGGNEQFF
14	TRBJ2-5	TRBV20-1	TRBD2	-	TGCAGTGCTAGACTAGCGGGGGACCAAGAGACCCAGTACTTC	CSARLAGDQETQYF
13	TRBJ2-3	TRBV20-1	-	few	TGCAGTGCTAGCTCACCCGGTGGAGATACGCAGTATTTT	CSASSPGGDTQYF